This TCR beta chain originates from a study of Ad26.COV2.S vaccination and SARS-CoV-2 variants. A remark on this clone: What it binds is not known.

The study, taken as a whole, reports: Placebo recipients and vaccine recipients were similar in non-spike TCR breadth.

The data were produced by immunoSEQ multiplex PCR, yet TCRdb's version contains in-frame clones alone and is incomplete. The sample includes approximately 460,000 clones, around 89% of them seen just once. CDR1 is LGHDT, CDR2 YNNKEL, per germline (reference sequence). V lost 1 base and J lost 7; bases outside the gene matches: 0. CDR3 size: 12 residues. Treatment specified: around 19 received Ad26.COV2.S at low or high dose, single or two shots; 5 received placebo; per-sample allocation not given. Following the first vaccine or placebo injection, samples were taken on day 63. Whoever gave the sample was an adult aged 18-55 years in Boston.

This TCR was sampled from a person aged 18-65 years who received the Ad26.COV2.S COVID-19 vaccine or a placebo. V and J are TRBV3-1 (or the pseudogene TRBV3-2) and TRBJ2-5; 7 bases are shared with TRBD2. The material sequenced was peripheral blood, taken in a trial of Ad26.COV2.S vaccine versus placebo. CDR3 sequence: CASSQGEGTQYF. CDR3 coding DNA: TGTGCCAGCAGCCAAGGGGAGGGGACCCAGTACTTC.